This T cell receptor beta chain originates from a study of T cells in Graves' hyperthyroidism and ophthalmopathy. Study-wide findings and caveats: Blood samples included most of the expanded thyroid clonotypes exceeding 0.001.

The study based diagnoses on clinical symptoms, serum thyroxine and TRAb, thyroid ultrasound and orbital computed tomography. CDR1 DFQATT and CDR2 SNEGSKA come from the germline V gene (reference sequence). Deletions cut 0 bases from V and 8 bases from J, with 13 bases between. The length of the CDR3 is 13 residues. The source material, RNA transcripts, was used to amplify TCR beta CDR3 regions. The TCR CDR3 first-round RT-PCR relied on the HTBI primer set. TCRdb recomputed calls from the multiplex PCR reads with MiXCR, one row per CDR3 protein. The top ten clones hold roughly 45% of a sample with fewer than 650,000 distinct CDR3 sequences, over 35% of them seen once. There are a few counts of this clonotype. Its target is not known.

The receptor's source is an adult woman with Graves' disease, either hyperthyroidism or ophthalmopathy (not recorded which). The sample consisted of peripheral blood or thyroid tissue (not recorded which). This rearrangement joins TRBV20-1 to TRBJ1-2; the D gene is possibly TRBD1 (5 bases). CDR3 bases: TGCAGTGCTAGAGAGAGGGTACAGGACGGCTACACCTTC. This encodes CSARERVQDGYTF.